A selection of T cell receptor beta chains follows, all from one sample in a study of cytomegalovirus exposure and HLA in healthy donors. Assay used: immunoSEQ multiplex PCR; TCRdb lists only in-frame clones, some missing. The sample has about 56,000 clones, over 85% seen once. The specimen was PBMCs. The receptors shown here come from a man younger than 35 in good health and CMV-seronegative. Each CDR3 is given with its conserved first and last residue. A D gene is named only where the DNA matches it firmly. Clone sizes are given selectively: once, few, many, or a class where the clone is expanded.

D	V	size	J	DNA	CDR3
TRBD1	TRBV9	few	TRBJ2-1	TGTGCCAGCAGCGAGAGGGGGGAGGGGACAGGGCCCTACAATGAGCAGTTCTTC	CASSERGEGTGPYNEQFF
-	TRBV6-4	-	TRBJ2-6	TGTGCCAGCAGTGCAGGGGTTGGGGCCAACGTCCTGACTTTC	CASSAGVGANVLTF
-	TRBV14	-	TRBJ1-3	TGTGCCAGCAGCCAAGATCATTGGGGGGACTACTCTGGAAACACCATATATTTT	CASSQDHWGDYSGNTIYF
-	TRBV27	-	TRBJ2-1	TGTGCCAGCAGTTCGGCGGGGGCGCAGTACAATGAGCAGTTCTTC	CASSSAGAQYNEQFF
-	TRBV5-1	-	TRBJ1-2	TGCGCCAGCAGCTCTGGACAGTTCTATGGCTACACCTTC	CASSSGQFYGYTF
TRBD2	TRBV9	-	TRBJ2-7	TGTGCCAGCAGCGCCAGTGGCGGGGGAGGGGAGCAGTACTTC	CASSASGGGGEQYF
TRBD1	TRBV10-3	-	TRBJ1-2	TGTGCCACAGGGACAGACTATGGCTACACCTTC	CATGTDYGYTF
TRBD1	TRBV7-9	once	TRBJ1-6	TGTGCCAGCAGCAAAACCCCCACAGGGGCGGGCTCACCCCTCCACTTT	CASSKTPTGAGSPLHF
TRBD1	TRBV7-9	-	TRBJ1-1	TGTGCCAGCAGCTTACCCCCGACAGGGGGGTCAGCTTTCTTT	CASSLPPTGGSAFF
-	TRBV14	-	TRBJ2-1	TGTGCCAGCAGCATCCGGGACTTCAATGAGCAGTTCTTC	CASSIRDFNEQFF
TRBD1	TRBV28	once	TRBJ2-7	TGTGCCAGCAGTCCGGGACAGGGCCTCTCCTACGAGCAGTACTTC	CASSPGQGLSYEQYF
-	TRBV28	-	TRBJ2-4	TGTGCCAGCAGTACGAGGACACTAGCCAAAAACATTCAGTACTTC	CASSTRTLAKNIQYF
TRBD2	TRBV7-2	once	TRBJ2-7	TGTGCCAGCGGCCGAGGTAGCGGGGCCTACGAGCAGTACTTC	CASGRGSGAYEQYF
-	TRBV28	-	TRBJ2-2	TGTGCCAGCAGTTACTCCGGCGGGCAGTTCTTTACCGGGGAGCTGTTTTTT	CASSYSGGQFFTGELFF
TRBD1	TRBV27	-	TRBJ1-1	TGTGCCAGCAGGGAACAGGGGCGTATGAACACTGAAGCTTTCTTT	CASREQGRMNTEAFF
-	TRBV28	-	TRBJ2-7	TGTGCCAGCAGTTTTCCGACAAAGGGGCAAAAACAAACCTACGAGCAGTACTTC	CASSFPTKGQKQTYEQYF
-	TRBV21-1	few	TRBJ1-5	TGTGCCAGCAGCAAAGCGAAGAGCCAGGGCAATCAGCCCCAGCATTTT	CASSKAKSQGNQPQHF
TRBD1	TRBV27	-	TRBJ1-5	TGTGCCAGCAAACTAGGACAGGGCAACCAGCCCCAGCATTTT	CASKLGQGNQPQHF
-	TRBV13	-	TRBJ2-3	TGTGCCAGCAGCCGGCCTACTCTCGCGGATAACACAGATACGCAGTATTTT	CASSRPTLADNTDTQYF
TRBD1	TRBV29-1	-	TRBJ2-7	TGCAGCGGGGGCGGGGACAGGAGCTCCTACGAGCAGTACTTC	CSGGGDRSSYEQYF
-	TRBV18	-	TRBJ2-1	TGTGCCAGCTCACTAGAGGGAAGGAGCTCCTACAATGAGCAGTTCTTC	CASSLEGRSSYNEQFF
-	TRBV6-1	once	TRBJ1-5	TGTGCCAGCACCCTACTAGGGACATCGAATCAGCCCCAGCATTTT	CASTLLGTSNQPQHF
TRBD1	TRBV2	-	TRBJ2-3	TGTGCCAGCAGCGCCGGGACAGGGGATAACCTTAGCACAGATACGCAGTATTTT	CASSAGTGDNLSTDTQYF
TRBD2	TRBV7-9	-	TRBJ2-1	TGTGCCAGCAGCTCCTGGACTAGCGGTAATGAGCAGTTCTTC	CASSSWTSGNEQFF
TRBD2	TRBV6-5	-	TRBJ2-3	TGTGCCAGCAGCCCGACTAGCGGATACACAGATACGCAGTATTTT	CASSPTSGYTDTQYF
-	TRBV7-2	-	TRBJ1-3	TGTGCCAGCAGCGGGGGGGTAGCCCCCGGAAACACCATATATTTT	CASSGGVAPGNTIYF
TRBD2	TRBV10-1	-	TRBJ2-1	TGCGCCAGCAGTTCCGGGACTAGCGCAACCAATGAGCAGTTCTTC	CASSSGTSATNEQFF
TRBD2	TRBV19	-	TRBJ2-4	TGTGCCAGTACCCCCCGGGCGGGGGGAACCAATTTAGCCAAAAACATTCAGTACTTC	CASTPRAGGTNLAKNIQYF
-	TRBV6-6	-	TRBJ1-1	TGTGCCAGCAGGCGACAGTTCTCGAACACTGAAGCTTTCTTT	CASRRQFSNTEAFF
TRBD2	TRBV6-1	-	TRBJ2-1	TGTGCCAGCAGTGAGACTAGCGGGAGCTGGGGTGAGCAGTTCTTC	CASSETSGSWGEQFF
-	TRBV28	-	TRBJ1-2	TGTGCCAGCAGTTTATTAGCGGATAACTATGGCTACACCTTC	CASSLLADNYGYTF
TRBD1	TRBV27	-	TRBJ2-5	TGTGCCAGCAGTTACCGTAACAGGGGGTGGGAGACCCAGTACTTC	CASSYRNRGWETQYF
TRBD2	TRBV6-6	-	TRBJ2-3	TGTGCCACCCGGGCTAGCGGGAGCCGAGATACGCAGTATTTT	CATRASGSRDTQYF
TRBD2	TRBV9	-	TRBJ2-1	TGTGCCCGGACGCGGGAGGGTAACTACAATGAGCAGTTCTTC	CARTREGNYNEQFF
TRBD1	TRBV5-5	-	TRBJ2-7	TGTGCCAGCAGCTGGTCGGACAGGGGTTCCTACGAGCAGTACTTC	CASSWSDRGSYEQYF
-	TRBV5-4	-	TRBJ2-5	TGTGCCAGCAGCTTTGGTTTGGGGCAGCTCGAGACCCAGTACTTC	CASSFGLGQLETQYF
TRBD2	TRBV4-3	-	TRBJ2-3	TGCGCCAGCAGCCAAGTCGCTAGCGGGAGGCGAGATACGCAGTATTTT	CASSQVASGRRDTQYF
-	TRBV4-1	-	TRBJ2-2	TGCGCCAGCAGCCAGCCGAGGTACCAGGAGCTGTTTTTT	CASSQPRYQELFF
-	TRBV28	once	TRBJ1-5	TGTGCCAGCCTAACGGGGGAGTATAGCAATCAGCCCCAGCATTTT	CASLTGEYSNQPQHF
-	TRBV5-4	-	TRBJ2-3	TGTGCCAGCAGCTCTAAAAATACAGATACGCAGTATTTT	CASSSKNTDTQYF
TRBD2	TRBV11-2	-	TRBJ2-7	TGTGCCAGCAGCTTAATTGAGGGAGGGACCTACGAGCAGTACTTC	CASSLIEGGTYEQYF
TRBD1	TRBV27	-	TRBJ2-1	TGTGCCAGCAGTTCACGGTACGGAGGCGGACAGGGGGCCTACAATGAGCAGTTCTTC	CASSSRYGGGQGAYNEQFF
-	TRBV19	-	TRBJ1-2	TGTGCCAGTAGTACCCGTGGAGGTGGTAACTATGGCTACACCTTC	CASSTRGGGNYGYTF
TRBD2	TRBV6-5	-	TRBJ2-1	TGTGCCAGCAGTCCAACTAGCGGGAGCTACAATGAGCAGTTCTTC	CASSPTSGSYNEQFF
-	TRBV5-4	-	TRBJ1-2	TGTGCCAGCAGCTTGGTCGAACAGTATGGCTACACCTTC	CASSLVEQYGYTF
-	TRBV18	-	TRBJ2-3	TGTGCCAGCTCACTCAGGGAAGCAGATACGCAGTATTTT	CASSLREADTQYF
-	TRBV7-2	-	TRBJ2-2	TGTGCCAGCAGACAACCATTGCCCGGGGAGCTGTTTTTT	CASRQPLPGELFF
-	TRBV7-8	-	TRBJ2-7	TGTGCCAGCAGCCCCGGTTCCGAGCAGTACTTC	CASSPGSEQYF
-	TRBV7-2	-	TRBJ2-2	TGTGCCAGCAGCTTAGCTAGGGCCAGCGGCGGGGAGCTGTTTTTT	CASSLARASGGELFF
TRBD1	TRBV18	-	TRBJ2-7	TGTGCCAGCTCACCAGGGGGACAGGGGGTCTACGAGCAGTACTTC	CASSPGGQGVYEQYF
-	TRBV27	-	TRBJ2-7	TGTGCCAGTGGGCCCCAATACGAGCAGTACTTC	CASGPQYEQYF
-	TRBV5-1	-	TRBJ2-2	TGCGCCAGCAGCTTGGATCGGAACACCGGGGAGCTGTTTTTT	CASSLDRNTGELFF
-	TRBV4-3	-	TRBJ2-7	TGCGCCAGCAGCCAAGAAGCGACAGGATTTACCTACGAGCAGTACTTC	CASSQEATGFTYEQYF
-	TRBV28	few	TRBJ2-7	TGTGCCAGCAGTTCCACCCCGGGCTCCTACGAGCAGTACTTC	CASSSTPGSYEQYF
-	TRBV5-1	-	TRBJ2-7	TGCGCCAGCAGCTTGGACGGCTACGAGCAGTACTTC	CASSLDGYEQYF
-	TRBV7-6	-	TRBJ1-1	TGTGCCAGCAGCTTAGCGGTCCAGGGGAGCGGTACTGAAGCTTTCTTT	CASSLAVQGSGTEAFF
TRBD2	TRBV19	-	TRBJ2-1	TGTGCCAGTAGTACGCCGGGACTAGTCCCTCACAGGTTCTTC	CASSTPGLVPHRFF
TRBD2	TRBV2	-	TRBJ2-5	TGTGCCACTGGTCGGGAGGGCCCGCGGGAGACCCAGTACTTC	CATGREGPRETQYF
-	TRBV6-1	-	TRBJ2-3	TGTGCCAGCAGCGGAGACTGGACAGATACGCAGTATTTT	CASSGDWTDTQYF
TRBD2	TRBV6-4	-	TRBJ2-1	TGTGCCAGCAGTGACTCCCCCCCTAGCGGGAGGAAACCCTACAATGAGCAGTTCTTC	CASSDSPPSGRKPYNEQFF